This TCR beta chain was sequenced during a study of regulatory T cells in long-lasting Graves disease. In the case of this clonotype: The antigen remains unidentified. The junction shows a germline mismatch at one end, possibly a read error.

Time point defined: newly diagnosed GD, antithyroid drugs for less than 3 months. From RNA extracted from PBMCs, the TCR library was made. In germline, CDR1 is LGHDT, CDR2 YNNKEL (reference sequence). This CDR3 is 16 amino acids long. Construction of the TCR beta libraries employed iRepertoire HTBI primers in conjunction with Arm-PCR of CDR3 regions. TCRdb processed the multiplex PCR reads anew with MiXCR; each CDR3 protein has one entry. The data hold a few hundred thousand distinct CDR3 sequences, with over 15% observed a single time. Study-wide findings and caveats: Thyroid tissue was not studied; only peripheral blood was. TCR diversity was lower in persistent Graves' patients (versus newly diagnosed ones).

These data also formed part of another study, on T cells in Graves' hyperthyroidism and ophthalmopathy. This second study says: Among thyroid clonotypes expanded above 0.001, most also appeared in blood.

Here the sequenced sample was peripheral blood mononuclear cells (PBMCs), taken at new diagnosis, from a patient treated with antithyroid drugs. The V gene is TRBV3-1, the J gene TRBJ2-4; TRBD2 aligns across 10 bases. The TCR comes from a woman between 18 and 29 years old with Graves disease. CDR3 in amino acids: CASSQDTASGSLSQNF. The CDR3 DNA reads TGTGCCAGCAGCCAAGATACGGCTAGCGGGAGTTTATCACAGAACTTC.